The clone carrying this T cell receptor beta chain was observed at least ten times. Its specificity is not known. The sample originates from a study of CD8 T cells in ankylosing spondylitis. The authors made TCR beta libraries by quantitative 5'-RACE with molecular barcodes. TCRdb re-called the 5' RACE reads through MiXCR, storing one row per CDR3 protein. This repertoire shows under 150,000 distinct CDR3 sequences, roughly 8.3% found once; its top ten account for 7.3%. Whole-study results and caveats: Characteristic, it appeared, of ankylosing spondylitis blood was a TCR beta motif of fewer than 10 highly homologous variants. Enrichment of disease-linked clones was reportedly significant in matched ankylosing spondylitis synovial fluid. Certain motif variants had earlier been reported in reactive arthritis synovial fluid and blood.

CDR1 LGHNA and CDR2 YNFKEQ come from the germline V gene. This CDR3 spans 14 amino acids. V shed 5 bases, J shed 3 bases, and the junction held 5 bases outside the gene matches. Sequenced sample: synovial fluid, either unsorted or a sorted T cell fraction (not recorded which). This chain uses TRBV4-2 with TRBJ2-5; 8 bases fit TRBD1. The sequence was obtained from a male donor with ankylosing spondylitis. The CDR3 coding sequence is TGTGCCAGCAGCACCCGGACAGGGAAAGAGACCCAGTACTTC. Residues: CASSTRTGKETQYF.